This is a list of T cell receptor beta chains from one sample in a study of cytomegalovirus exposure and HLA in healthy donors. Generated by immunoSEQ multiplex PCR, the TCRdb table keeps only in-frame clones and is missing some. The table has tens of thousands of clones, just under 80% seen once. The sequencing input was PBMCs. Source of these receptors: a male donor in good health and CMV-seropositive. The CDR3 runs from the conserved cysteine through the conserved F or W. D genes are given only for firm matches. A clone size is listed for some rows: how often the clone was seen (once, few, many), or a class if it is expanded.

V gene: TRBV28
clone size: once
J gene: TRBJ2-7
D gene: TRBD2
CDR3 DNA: TGTGCCAGCACCTTGGCGGCGGGAGGCCTAGCGCAGCAGTACTTC
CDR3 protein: CASTLAAGGLAQQYF

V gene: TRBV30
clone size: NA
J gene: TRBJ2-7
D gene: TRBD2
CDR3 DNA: TGTGCCTGGAGTGTACGGGCTAGCGGCCCACCCTACGAGCAGTACTTC
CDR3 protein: CAWSVRASGPPYEQYF

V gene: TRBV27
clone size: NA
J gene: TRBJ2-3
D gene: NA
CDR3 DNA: TGTGCCAGCAGTTTAGGCCGGGGCACAGATACGCAGTATTTT
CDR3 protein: CASSLGRGTDTQYF

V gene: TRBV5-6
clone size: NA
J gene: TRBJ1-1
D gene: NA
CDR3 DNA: TGTGCCAGCAGCTCCTACAGAGAAGCTTTCTTT
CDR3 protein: CASSSYREAFF

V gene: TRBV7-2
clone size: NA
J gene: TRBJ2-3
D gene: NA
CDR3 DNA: TGTGCCAGCAGCTTAGTTTTAGCAGATACGCAGTATTTT
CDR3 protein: CASSLVLADTQYF

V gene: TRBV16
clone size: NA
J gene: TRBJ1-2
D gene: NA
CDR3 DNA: TGTGCCAGCAGCCAATGGGCAGGAACTAACTATGGCTACACCTTC
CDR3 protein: CASSQWAGTNYGYTF

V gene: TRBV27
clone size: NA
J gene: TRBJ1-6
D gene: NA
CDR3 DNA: TGTGCCAGCAGGCCCGCAGACAGTAATAATTCACCCCTCCACTTT
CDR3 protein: CASRPADSNNSPLHF

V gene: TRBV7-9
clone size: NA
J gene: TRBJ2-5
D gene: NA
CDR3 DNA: TGTGCCAGCAGCTTGGGAGAGTACCAAGAGACCCAGTACTTC
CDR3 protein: CASSLGEYQETQYF

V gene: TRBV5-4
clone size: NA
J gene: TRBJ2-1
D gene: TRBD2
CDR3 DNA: TGTGCCAGCAGCACCGCTAGCGGGAGGGGTGAGAATGAGCAGTTCTTC
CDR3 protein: CASSTASGRGENEQFF

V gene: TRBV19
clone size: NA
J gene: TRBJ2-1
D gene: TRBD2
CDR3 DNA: TGTGCCAGTAAAAGTAGCGGGACACCCTCCGCCTACAATGAGCAGTTCTTC
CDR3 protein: CASKSSGTPSAYNEQFF

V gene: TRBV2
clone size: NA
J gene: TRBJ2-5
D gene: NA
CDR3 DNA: TGTGCCAGCAGGGAGACAGACCCGAGTGAGACCCAGTACTTC
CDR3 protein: CASRETDPSETQYF

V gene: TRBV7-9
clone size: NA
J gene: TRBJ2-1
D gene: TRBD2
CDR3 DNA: TGTGCCAGCAGCCAAATTGGACTAGCGGCGACGGATGAGCAGTTCTTC
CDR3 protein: CASSQIGLAATDEQFF

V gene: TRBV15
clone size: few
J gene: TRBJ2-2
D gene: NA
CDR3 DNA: TGTGCCACCAGCAGAGTAGAAACAGACACCGGGGAGCTGTTTTTT
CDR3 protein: CATSRVETDTGELFF

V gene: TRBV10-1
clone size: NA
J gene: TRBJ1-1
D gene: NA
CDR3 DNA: TGCGCCAGCAGTGAACAGGGAATTGGTAACACTGAAGCTTTCTTT
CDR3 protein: CASSEQGIGNTEAFF

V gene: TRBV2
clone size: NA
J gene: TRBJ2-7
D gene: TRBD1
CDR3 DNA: TGTGCCATGTTGGACAGGAACGAGCAGTACTTC
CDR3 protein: CAMLDRNEQYF

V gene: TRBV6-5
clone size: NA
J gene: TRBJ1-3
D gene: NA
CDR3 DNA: TGTGCCAGCAGTTACCAGGCGGGGGTTGGGGGAAACACCATATATTTT
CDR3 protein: CASSYQAGVGGNTIYF

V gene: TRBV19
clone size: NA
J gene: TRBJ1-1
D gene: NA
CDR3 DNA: TGTGCCAGTAGTCGAGTCAATGAAGCTTTCTTT
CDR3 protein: CASSRVNEAFF

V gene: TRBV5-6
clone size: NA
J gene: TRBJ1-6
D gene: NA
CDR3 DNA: TGTGCCAGCAGCTTGGATAAAGGGGCCTGGGTAAATTCACCCCTCCACTTT
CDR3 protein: CASSLDKGAWVNSPLHF

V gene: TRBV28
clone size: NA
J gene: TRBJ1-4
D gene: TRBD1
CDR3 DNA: TGTGCCAGCAGTACGACAGGGGAAGGCGAAAAACTGTTTTTT
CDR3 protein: CASSTTGEGEKLFF

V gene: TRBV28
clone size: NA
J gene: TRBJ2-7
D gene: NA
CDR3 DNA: TGTGCCAGCAGTTTACCCGCCCCTAATGGGGGGTTTAGCTACGAGCAGTACTTC
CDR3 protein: CASSLPAPNGGFSYEQYF

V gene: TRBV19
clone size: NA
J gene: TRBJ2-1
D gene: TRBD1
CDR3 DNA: TGTGCCAGTAGTAGCAAGACTACAGGGGACAATGAGCAGTTCTTC
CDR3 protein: CASSSKTTGDNEQFF

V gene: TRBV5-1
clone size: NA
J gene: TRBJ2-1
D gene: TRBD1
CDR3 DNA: TGCGCCAGCAGCTTGGAGACAGGGCAGAAGCGGGAGCAGTTCTTC
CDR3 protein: CASSLETGQKREQFF

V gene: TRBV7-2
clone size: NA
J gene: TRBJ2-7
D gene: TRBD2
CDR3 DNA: TGTGCCAGCAGCTTACGTAGCGGGGGATCTGAGCAGTACTTC
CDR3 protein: CASSLRSGGSEQYF

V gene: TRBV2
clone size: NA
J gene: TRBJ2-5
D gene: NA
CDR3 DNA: TGTGCCAGCAGTGCCGAGGGGGTGCAGACGGAGACCCAGTACTTC
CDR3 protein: CASSAEGVQTETQYF

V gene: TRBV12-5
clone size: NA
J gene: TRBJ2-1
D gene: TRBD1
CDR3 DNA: TGTGCTAGTGGTCCCGGGACAGGGGTTAACAATGAGCAGTTCTTC
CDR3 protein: CASGPGTGVNNEQFF

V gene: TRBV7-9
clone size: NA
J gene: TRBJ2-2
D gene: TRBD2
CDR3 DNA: TGTGCCAGCAGCTTAGTGGCGGGAGACACCGGGGAGCTGTTTTTT
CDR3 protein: CASSLVAGDTGELFF

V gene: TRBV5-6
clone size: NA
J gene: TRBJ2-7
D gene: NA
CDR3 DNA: TGTGCCAGCAACCCCAGACCGGGACACTCCTACGAGCAGTACTTC
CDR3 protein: CASNPRPGHSYEQYF

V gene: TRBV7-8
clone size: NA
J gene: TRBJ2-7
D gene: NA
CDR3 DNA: TGTGCCAGCAGCTTGGCACAGATGAAATACGAGCAGTACTTC
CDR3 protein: CASSLAQMKYEQYF

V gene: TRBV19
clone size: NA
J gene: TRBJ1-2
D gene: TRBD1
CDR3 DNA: TGTGCCAGTAGTCGAACGAGGCAGGGGGCTAACTATGGCTACACCTTC
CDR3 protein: CASSRTRQGANYGYTF

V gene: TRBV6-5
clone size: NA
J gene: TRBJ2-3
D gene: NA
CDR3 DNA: TGTGCCAGCAGTTACTTCGGGGAGGTGACAGATACGCAGTATTTT
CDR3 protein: CASSYFGEVTDTQYF

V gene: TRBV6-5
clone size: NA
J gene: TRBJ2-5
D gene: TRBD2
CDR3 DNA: TGTGCCAGCAGTTTTACCCGGACTAGCGGGGAGACCCAGTACTTC
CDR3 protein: CASSFTRTSGETQYF

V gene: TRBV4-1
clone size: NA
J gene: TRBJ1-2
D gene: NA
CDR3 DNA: TGCGCCAGCAGCCAAGATGAGGAAGCGGGGCAGGACTATGGCTGCACCTTC
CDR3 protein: CASSQDEEAGQDYGCTF

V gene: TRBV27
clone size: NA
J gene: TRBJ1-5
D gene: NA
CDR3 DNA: TGTGCCAGCAGTTTGACGGGGGGGAGCAATCAGCCCCAGCATTTT
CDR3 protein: CASSLTGGSNQPQHF

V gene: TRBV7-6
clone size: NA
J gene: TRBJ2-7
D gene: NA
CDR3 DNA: TGTGCCAGCAGCTCTGGGACTGGCGAGCAGTACTTC
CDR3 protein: CASSSGTGEQYF

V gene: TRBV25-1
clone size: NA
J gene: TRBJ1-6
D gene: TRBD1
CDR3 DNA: TGTGCCAGCAGTGATCGCAGGGGGAACTCACCCCTCCACTTT
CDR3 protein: CASSDRRGNSPLHF

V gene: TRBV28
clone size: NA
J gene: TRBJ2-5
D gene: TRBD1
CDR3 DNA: TGTGCCAGCAGGGGGACAGGGGAAGAGACCCAGTACTTC
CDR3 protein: CASRGTGEETQYF

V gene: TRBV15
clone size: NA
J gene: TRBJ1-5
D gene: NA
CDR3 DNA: TGTGCCACCAGCAGTGGGCGGCTCCGGGACAAAAATCAGCCCCAGCATTTT
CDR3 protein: CATSSGRLRDKNQPQHF

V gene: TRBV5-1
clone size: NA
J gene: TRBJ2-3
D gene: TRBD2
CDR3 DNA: TGCGCCAGCAGCGGGACTAGCACCACAGATACGCAGTATTTT
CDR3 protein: CASSGTSTTDTQYF

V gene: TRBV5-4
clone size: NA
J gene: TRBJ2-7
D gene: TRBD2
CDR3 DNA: TGTGCCAGCAGCTTACGGCCCACCGGGACTAGAAACGAGCAGTACTTC
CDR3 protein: CASSLRPTGTRNEQYF

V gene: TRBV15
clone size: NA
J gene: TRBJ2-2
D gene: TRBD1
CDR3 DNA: TGTGCCACCAGCACGGACAGGGGGCCTGGCGGGGAGCTGTTTTTT
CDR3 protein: CATSTDRGPGGELFF

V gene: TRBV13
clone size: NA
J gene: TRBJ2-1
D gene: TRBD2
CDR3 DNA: TGTGCCAGCAGCTTAGGGACGCCCCCCTTGGGCGGGAGAATTATTTATGAGCAGTTCTTC
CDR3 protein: CASSLGTPPLGGRIIYEQFF

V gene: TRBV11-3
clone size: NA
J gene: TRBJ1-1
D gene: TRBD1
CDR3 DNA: TGTGCCAGCAGCCCACGACAGGGGGCCGAAGCTTTCTTT
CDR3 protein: CASSPRQGAEAFF

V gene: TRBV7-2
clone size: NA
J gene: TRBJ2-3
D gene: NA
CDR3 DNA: TGTGCCAGCAGCTTAACTCCCCAAGATACGCAGTATTTT
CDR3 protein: CASSLTPQDTQYF

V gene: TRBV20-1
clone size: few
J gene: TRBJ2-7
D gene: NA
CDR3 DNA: TGCAGTGCGCGGGCCACCTACGAGCAGTACTTC
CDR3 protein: CSARATYEQYF

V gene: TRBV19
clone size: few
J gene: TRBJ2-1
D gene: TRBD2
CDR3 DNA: TGTGCCAGTAACGGACTAGCGGGAGGAGGTAGTGAGCAGTTCTTC
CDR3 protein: CASNGLAGGGSEQFF

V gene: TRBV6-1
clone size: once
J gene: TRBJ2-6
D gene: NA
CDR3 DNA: TGTGCCAGCAGTGATTTTCTCTCTGGGGCCAACGTCCTGACTTTC
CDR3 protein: CASSDFLSGANVLTF

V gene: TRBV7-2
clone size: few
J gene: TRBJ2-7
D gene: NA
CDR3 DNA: TGTGCCAGCAGCTTCGGAACAGGACGCTACGAGCAGTACTTC
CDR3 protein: CASSFGTGRYEQYF